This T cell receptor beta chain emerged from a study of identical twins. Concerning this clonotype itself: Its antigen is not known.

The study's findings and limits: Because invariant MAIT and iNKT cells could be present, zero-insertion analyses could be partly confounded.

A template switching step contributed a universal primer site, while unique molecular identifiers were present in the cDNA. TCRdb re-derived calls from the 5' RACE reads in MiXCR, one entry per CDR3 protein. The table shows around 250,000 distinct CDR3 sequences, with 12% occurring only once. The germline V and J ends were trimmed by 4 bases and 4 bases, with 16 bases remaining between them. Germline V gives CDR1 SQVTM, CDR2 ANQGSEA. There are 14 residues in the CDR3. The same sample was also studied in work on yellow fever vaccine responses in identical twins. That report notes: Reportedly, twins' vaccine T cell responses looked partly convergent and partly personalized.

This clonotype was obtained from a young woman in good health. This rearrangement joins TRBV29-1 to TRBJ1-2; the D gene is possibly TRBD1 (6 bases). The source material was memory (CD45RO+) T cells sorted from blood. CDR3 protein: CSVVSPGALYGYTF. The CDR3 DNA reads TGCAGCGTTGTGTCCCCGGGGGCCCTCTATGGCTACACCTTC.